Below are 24 T cell receptor beta chains sequenced from a single sample in a study of siplizumab effects on memory and regulatory T cells. Data came from immunoSEQ multiplex PCR; TCRdb stores just in-frame clones and leaves some out. The sample records roughly 97,000 clones, 93% being singletons. Sequencing input: Tregs sorted from blood. Receptors were obtained from a human donor in good health.

The chain is built from TRBV10-3 and TRBJ1-2; tentatively, D is TRBD1 (6 bases). Per germline, CDR1 ENHRY and CDR2 SYGVKD. Trimming removed 4 bases from V and 4 bases from J, with 10 bases in between. This CDR3 has 13 amino acids. The CDR3 sequence is CAISGVQGYGYTF. In DNA form, the CDR3 reads TGTGCCATCAGTGGGGTACAGGGCTATGGCTACACCTTC.

This chain connects TRBV5-1 to TRBJ2-1; 11 bases are a match to TRBD2. After removal of 4 bases from V and 8 bases from J, the junction contained 8 bases not matched to a gene. The CDR3 totals 15 residues. The germline V gene has CDR1 SGHRS and CDR2 YFSETQ. The DNA of the CDR3 is TGCGCCAGCAGCCCGAACTTAGCGGGAGGGGATGAGCAGTTCTTC. This encodes CASSPNLAGGDEQFF.

This chain connects TRBV7-8 to TRBJ1-1; D perhaps matches TRBD1 (6 bases). In germline, CDR1 is SGHVS, CDR2 FQNEAQ. This CDR3 spans 13 amino acids. V was pared by 5 bases and J by 11 bases, with 18 bases between. CDR3 DNA sequence: TGTGCCAGCAGCGCCCTGTTGGGGGCCTTGGCTTTCTTT. This translates into CASSALLGALAFF.

With respect to this clone: This CDR3 is also generated by other DNA sequences in the sample. The V call is TRBV5-1, the J call TRBJ2-7, with D perhaps TRBD2 (5 bases). This CDR3 is 12 amino acids long. Germline loops: CDR1 SGHRS, CDR2 YFSETQ. The V and J ends lost 4 bases and 3 bases respectively, with 8 bases between them. This chain's CDR3 is CASSPEGYEQYF. CDR3 nucleotide sequence: TGCGCCAGCAGCCCTGAGGGCTACGAGCAGTACTTC. Supplemented by reference TRBV5-1 and TRBJ2-7, the full variable domain reads KAGVTQTPRYLIKTRGQQVTLSCSPISGHRSVSWYQQTPGQGLQFLFEYFSETQRNKGNFPGRFSGRQFSNSRSEMNVSTLELGDSALYLCASSPEGYEQYFGPGTRLTVT.

This chain uses TRBV7-6 with TRBJ2-3, with 9 nucleotides matching TRBD2. This CDR3 has 16 amino acids. V lost 1 base, J lost 7 bases, and 9 bases stayed unmatched. Germline-derived CDR1 and CDR2 are SGHVS and FNYEAQ. In DNA form, the CDR3 reads TGTGCCAGCAGCTTAGGCCTAGCGGGATTTACGAATACGCAGTATTTT. Translating it yields CASSLGLAGFTNTQYF.

V usage is TRBV18 and J usage is TRBJ1-1; D remains unclear. Trimming took off 2 bases at V and 6 bases at J, with 16 bases between the two ends. Germline V gene sequence: CDR1 KGHSH, CDR2 LQKENI. The CDR3 loop spans 15 amino acids. The CDR3 region has the DNA TGTGCCAGCTCACCAGCGGAGGGATTTTGGGCTGAAGCTTTCTTT. Its protein product is CASSPAEGFWAEAFF. The whole variable domain, filled in from reference TRBV18 and TRBJ1-1, reads NAGVMQNPRHLVRRRGQEARLRCSPMKGHSHVYWYRQLPEEGLKFMVYLQKENIIDESGMPKERFSAEFPKEGPSILRIQQVVRGDSAAYFCASSPAEGFWAEAFFGQGTRLTVV.

The chain couples TRBV6-1 to TRBJ1-6; 11 bases agree with TRBD1. Germline V lookup: CDR1 MNHNS, CDR2 SASEGT. V was pared by 6 bases and J by 9 bases, with 4 bases of the junction left unmatched. CDR3 length: 14 residues. The CDR3 here is CASRGQGAGSPLHF. CDR3 bases: TGTGCCAGCAGAGGACAGGGGGCAGGTTCACCCCTCCACTTT.

This rearrangement joins TRBV10-3 to TRBJ2-3; D is undetermined. Germline-derived CDR1 and CDR2 are ENHRY and SYGVKD. Trimming left V 9 bases short and J 2 bases short, with 12 bases between. The CDR3 contains 13 residues. The CDR3: CAIHQTLTDTQYF. The CDR3 nucleotides read TGTGCCATTCATCAGACTCTCACAGATACGCAGTATTTT.

The chain carries TRBV15 and TRBJ2-7; D is possibly TRBD2 (5 bases). The V and J ends lost 3 bases and 3 bases respectively, with 12 bases between them. Germline values: CDR1 LNHNV, CDR2 YYDKDF (reference sequence). The CDR3 has 14 amino acids. The CDR3, as DNA: TGTGCCACCAGCAGTACTCCGCGGGTCTACGAGCAGTACTTC. Its protein product is CATSSTPRVYEQYF.

The chain is built from TRBV29-1 and TRBJ1-1; D is unclear. The germline CDR1 and CDR2 sequences are SQVTM and ANQGSEA. V was clipped by 4 bases and J by 8 bases, with 14 bases between them. This CDR3 spans 12 amino acids. This CDR3 reads CSVAIGAVEAFF. As DNA, the CDR3 is TGCAGCGTTGCTATAGGTGCGGTAGAAGCTTTCTTT. The variable domain in full, with the rest retrieved from reference TRBV29-1 and TRBJ1-1, is SAVISQKPSRDICQRGTSLTIQCQVDSQVTMMFWYRQQPGQSLTLIATANQGSEATYESGFVIDKFPISRPNLTFSTLTVSNMSPEDSSIYLCSVAIGAVEAFFGQGTRLTVV.

The CDR3 protein is CASSLGGQGATEQYF. The CDR3 nucleotides are TGTGCCAGCAGCTTGGGAGGACAGGGAGCGACCGAGCAGTACTTC. The chain uses TRBV7-6 and TRBJ2-7, with 8 bases fitting TRBD1. The germline V gene has CDR1 SGHVS and CDR2 FNYEAQ. The CDR3 sequence is 15 residues long. V dropped 3 bases and J dropped 6; count of bases not matched to a gene: 10. Variable domain in full (rest from reference TRBV7-6 and TRBJ2-7): GAGVSQSPRYKVTKRGQDVALRCDPISGHVSLYWYRQALGQGPEFLTYFNYEAQQDKSGLPNDRFSAERPEGSISTLTIQRTEQRDSAMYRCASSLGGQGATEQYFGPGTRLTVT.

V usage is TRBV11-3 and J usage is TRBJ1-1, with a tentative D call TRBD1 (5 bases). The CDR3 has 12 amino acids. Trimming stripped 2 bases from V and 10 bases from J, with 11 bases between. The germline V gene has CDR1 SGHNT and CDR2 YENEEA. CDR3 nucleotides: TGTGCCAGCAGCTTACGGGGGGATACAGCTTTCTTT. It specifies CASSLRGDTAFF.

Written as DNA, the CDR3 is TGTGCCAGCTCACCACTTAGATTTGAGCAGTTCTTC. Translation gives CASSPLRFEQFF. V is TRBV18 and J is TRBJ2-1; D unresolved. V lost 1 base, J lost 9 bases, and 7 bases lay in between. Germline-derived CDR1 and CDR2 are KGHSH and LQKENI. The CDR3 consists of 12 residues. Together with reference TRBV18 and TRBJ2-1, the CDR3 gives the full variable domain: NAGVMQNPRHLVRRRGQEARLRCSPMKGHSHVYWYRQLPEEGLKFMVYLQKENIIDESGMPKERFSAEFPKEGPSILRIQQVVRGDSAAYFCASSPLRFEQFFGPGTRLTVL.

The rearrangement uses TRBV5-4 and TRBJ1-6; D gene unclear. Germline V CDR1 and CDR2: SGHNT, YYREEE (reference sequence). Deletions cut 2 bases from V and 7 bases from J, with 10 bases between. This CDR3 is 14 amino acids long. The DNA of the CDR3 is TGTGCCAGCAGCTTTGGAGGAGACAATTCACCCCTCCACTTT. It codes for CASSFGGDNSPLHF.

The chain uses TRBV7-2 and TRBJ2-3; D gene ambiguous. The germline V gene encodes CDR1 SGHTA and CDR2 FQGNSA. Deletions cut 4 bases from V and 0 bases from J, with 2 bases between. The CDR3 sequence is 12 residues long. The CDR3 is CASSWSTDTQYF. CDR3 nucleotide sequence: TGTGCCAGCAGCTGGAGCACAGATACGCAGTATTTT.

This chain joins TRBV20-1 and TRBJ2-1; D unclear. The V end was cut by 1 base, the J end by 10 bases, with 8 bases between. The germline gives CDR1 DFQATT, CDR2 SNEGSKA (reference sequence). The CDR3 sequence is 11 residues long. In DNA form, the CDR3 reads TGCAGTGCTAGAGGGAGAGGCGAGCAGTTCTTC. Translated, it gives CSARGRGEQFF.

The genes are TRBV6-6 and TRBJ1-5; the D gene is possibly TRBD1 (5 bases). The germline V gene encodes CDR1 MNHNY and CDR2 SVGAGI (reference sequence). V was trimmed by 5 bases and J by 1 base, leaving 12 bases between them. The CDR3 has 15 residues. The CDR3 loop reads CASSPGKGSNQPQHF. CDR3 DNA sequence: TGTGCCAGCAGTCCAGGGAAGGGGAGCAATCAGCCCCAGCATTTT.

Comment on this clone: Other DNA sequences in this sample translate to the same CDR3. The chain combines TRBV10-3 with TRBJ2-3, with D unclear. V gave up 4 bases and J gave up 0 bases, with 11 bases separating them. Germline V lookup: CDR1 ENHRY, CDR2 SYGVKD. This CDR3 spans 15 amino acids. The CDR3 spells CAISGKLTSTDTQYF. Here the CDR3 DNA reads TGTGCCATCAGTGGGAAGTTGACTAGCACAGATACGCAGTATTTT.

The chain is built from TRBV7-3 and TRBJ2-5; 11 bases fit TRBD1. V was clipped by 5 bases and J by 8 bases; unmatched bases: 4. The germline gives CDR1 SGHTA, CDR2 FQGTGA. This CDR3 spans 13 amino acids. The CDR3 nucleotides read TGTGCCAGCAGCCAAGGGACAGGGGGAACCCAGTACTTC. Translation: CASSQGTGGTQYF.

There are a few counts of this clone. The chain joins TRBV5-1 to TRBJ1-4; perhaps TRBD1 as D (5 bases). Germline CDR1 is SGHRS and CDR2 is YFSETQ. CDR3 length equals 14 residues. Trimming left V 3 bases short and J 4 bases short, with 10 bases between. CDR3 protein: CASSWGGGNEKLFF. The CDR3 DNA reads as TGCGCCAGCAGCTGGGGTGGGGGTAATGAAAAACTGTTTTTT.

The J gene is TRBJ1-1, the V gene TRBV6-1; D not resolved. CDR1 and CDR2 from the germline V gene are MNHNS and SASEGT. Deletions cut 5 bases from V and 3 bases from J, with 13 bases between. This CDR3 is 14 amino acids long. The CDR3 loop reads CASSLWPGDTEAFF. The DNA of the CDR3 is TGTGCCAGCAGTCTCTGGCCCGGGGACACTGAAGCTTTCTTT.

The chain combines TRBV6-5 with TRBJ2-4; D is perhaps TRBD1 or TRBD2 (7 bases each). The V end lost 5 bases, the J end lost 7 bases, and 18 bases lay between the germline ends. Looked up from germline, CDR1 is MNHEY and CDR2 is SVGAGI. This CDR3 is 15 amino acids long. DNA for the CDR3: TGTGCCAGCAGTACTACAGGGGAGGGTTTGAACATTCAGTACTTC. This encodes CASSTTGEGLNIQYF.

The chain couples TRBV10-3 to TRBJ1-5; no definite D call. The CDR3 sequence is 12 residues long. From germline, CDR1 is ENHRY and CDR2 SYGVKD. V was shortened by 3 bases and J by 5 bases, with 5 bases between the two germline ends. In DNA, the CDR3 is TGTGCCATCAGTGATGGAGATCAGCCCCAGCATTTT. Encoded protein: CAISDGDQPQHF.

The chain is built from TRBV7-8 and TRBJ2-1, with 7 bases lining up with TRBD1. Looked up from germline, CDR1 is SGHVS and CDR2 is FQNEAQ. Unmatched junction bases numbered 13, after V lost 5 bases and J lost 6 bases. The length of the CDR3 is 16 residues. DNA of the CDR3: TGTGCCAGCAGCGAACACAGGGGATTGGCGCTCAATGAGCAGTTCTTC. Its translation: CASSEHRGLALNEQFF.